This T cell receptor beta chain originates from a study of blood T cell repertoires in COVID-19. Study overall: Collection of acute and convalescent COVID-19 samples took place in the United States, Italy and Spain. Nucleic acid was either cDNA or gDNA, and it came from T cells, B-cell-depleted T cells, or PBMCs.

V lost 4 bases and J lost 0; bases outside the gene matches: 13. The germline V gene has CDR1 MNHEY and CDR2 SVGEGT. The CDR3 length is 18 residues. TCRdb's table, derived via immunoSEQ multiplex PCR, lists solely in-frame clones and lacks some. The sample comprises around 500,000 clones, about 85% of which are singletons, and roughly 8% rests with the top ten. The source of this sequence is an older woman who had recovered from COVID-19. The sequenced material came from PBMCs or T cells enriched from blood (not recorded which). This chain joins TRBV6-2 or TRBV6-3 and TRBJ2-3; 7 bases line up with TRBD1. CDR3: CASSSFQVDRASTDTQYF. The CDR3 bases are TGTGCCAGCAGTTCCTTTCAAGTCGACAGGGCTAGCACAGATACGCAGTATTTT.